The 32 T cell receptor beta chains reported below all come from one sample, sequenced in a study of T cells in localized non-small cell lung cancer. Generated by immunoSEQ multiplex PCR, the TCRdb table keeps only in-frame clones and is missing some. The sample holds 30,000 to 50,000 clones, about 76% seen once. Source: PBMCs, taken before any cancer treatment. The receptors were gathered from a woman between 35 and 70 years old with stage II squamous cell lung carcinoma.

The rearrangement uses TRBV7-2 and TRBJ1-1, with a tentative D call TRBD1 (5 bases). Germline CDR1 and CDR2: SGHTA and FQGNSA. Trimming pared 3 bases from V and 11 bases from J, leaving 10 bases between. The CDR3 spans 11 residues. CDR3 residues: CASSFGGDAFF. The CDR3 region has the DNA TGTGCCAGCAGCTTCGGAGGGGACGCTTTCTTT.

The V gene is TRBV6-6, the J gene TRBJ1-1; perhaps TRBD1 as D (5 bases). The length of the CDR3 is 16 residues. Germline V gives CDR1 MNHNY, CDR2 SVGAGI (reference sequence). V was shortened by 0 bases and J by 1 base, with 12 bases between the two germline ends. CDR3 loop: CASSYSVRERNTEAFF. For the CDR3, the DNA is TGTGCCAGCAGTTACTCGGTCAGGGAACGGAACACTGAAGCTTTCTTT.

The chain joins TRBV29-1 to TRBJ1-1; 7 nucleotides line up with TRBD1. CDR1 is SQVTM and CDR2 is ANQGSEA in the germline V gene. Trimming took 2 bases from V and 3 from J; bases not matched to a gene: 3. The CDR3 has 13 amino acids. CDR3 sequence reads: CSVEKGGYTEAFF. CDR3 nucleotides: TGCAGCGTTGAAAAAGGGGGCTACACTGAAGCTTTCTTT.

CDR3: CASWGASGTGELFF. CDR3 bases: TGTGCCAGCTGGGGGGCTAGCGGTACCGGGGAGCTGTTTTTT. The chain employs TRBV25-1 and TRBJ2-2; D possibly corresponds to TRBD2 (7 bases). Per germline, CDR1 MGHDK and CDR2 SYGVNS. The CDR3 sequence is 14 residues long. V dropped 8 bases and J dropped 5 bases, with 15 bases sitting between them. Full variable domain (outside the CDR3, taken from reference TRBV25-1 and TRBJ2-2): EADIYQTPRYLVIGTGKKITLECSQTMGHDKMYWYQQDPGMELHLIHYSYGVNSTEKGDLSSESTVSRIRTEHFPLTLESARPSHTSQYLCASWGASGTGELFFGEGSRLTVL.

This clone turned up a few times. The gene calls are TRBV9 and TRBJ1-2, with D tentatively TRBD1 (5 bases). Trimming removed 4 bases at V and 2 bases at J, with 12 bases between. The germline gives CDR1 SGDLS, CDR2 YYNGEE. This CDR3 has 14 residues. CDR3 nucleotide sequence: TGTGCCAGCAGCCCAATGGGGGAAAACTATGGCTACACCTTC. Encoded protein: CASSPMGENYGYTF. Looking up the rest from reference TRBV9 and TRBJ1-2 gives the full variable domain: DSGVTQTPKHLITATGQRVTLRCSPRSGDLSVYWYQQSLDQGLQFLIQYYNGEERAKGNILERFSAQQFPDLHSELNLSSLELGDSALYFCASSPMGENYGYTFGSGTRLTVV.

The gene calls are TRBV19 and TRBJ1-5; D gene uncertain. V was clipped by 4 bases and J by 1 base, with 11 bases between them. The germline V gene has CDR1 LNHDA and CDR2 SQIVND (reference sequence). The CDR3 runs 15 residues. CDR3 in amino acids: CASSTLAASNQPQHF. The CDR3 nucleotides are TGTGCCAGTAGTACCCTGGCTGCGAGCAATCAGCCCCAGCATTTT.

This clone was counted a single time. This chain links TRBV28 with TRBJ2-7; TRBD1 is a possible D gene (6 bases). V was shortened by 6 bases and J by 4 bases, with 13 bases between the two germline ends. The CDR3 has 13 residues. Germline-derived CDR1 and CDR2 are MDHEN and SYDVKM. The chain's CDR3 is CASRLQGSYEQYF. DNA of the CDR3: TGTGCCAGCAGGCTACAGGGTTCGTACGAGCAGTACTTC. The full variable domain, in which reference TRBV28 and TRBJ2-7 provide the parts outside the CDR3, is DVKVTQSSRYLVKRTGEKVFLECVQDMDHENMFWYRQDPGLGLRLIYFSYDVKMKEKGDIPEGYSVSREKKERFSLILESASTNQTSMYLCASRLQGSYEQYFGPGTRLTVT.

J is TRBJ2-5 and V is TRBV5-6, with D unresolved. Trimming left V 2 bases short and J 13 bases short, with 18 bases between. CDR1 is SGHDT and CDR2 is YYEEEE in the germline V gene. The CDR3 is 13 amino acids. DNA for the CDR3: TGTGCCAGCAGCTTCTCGACACTGGGTACACCGTACTTC. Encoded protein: CASSFSTLGTPYF.

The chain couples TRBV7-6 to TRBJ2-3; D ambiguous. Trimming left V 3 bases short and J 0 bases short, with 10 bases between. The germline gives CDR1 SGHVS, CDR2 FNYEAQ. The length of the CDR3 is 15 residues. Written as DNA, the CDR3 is TGTGCCAGCAGCTTGTCTGGCTCTAGCACAGATACGCAGTATTTT. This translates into CASSLSGSSTDTQYF.

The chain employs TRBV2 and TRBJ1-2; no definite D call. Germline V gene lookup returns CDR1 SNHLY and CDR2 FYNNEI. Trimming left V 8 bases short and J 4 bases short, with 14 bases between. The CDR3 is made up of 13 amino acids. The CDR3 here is CASHGEPGYGYTF. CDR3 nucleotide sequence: TGTGCCAGCCACGGGGAGCCGGGCTATGGCTACACCTTC.

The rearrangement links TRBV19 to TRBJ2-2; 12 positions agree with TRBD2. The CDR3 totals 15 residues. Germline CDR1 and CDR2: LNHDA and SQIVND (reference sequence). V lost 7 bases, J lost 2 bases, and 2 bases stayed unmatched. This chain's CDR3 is CASKTSGGNTGELFF. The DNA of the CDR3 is TGTGCCAGTAAGACTAGCGGGGGTAACACCGGGGAGCTGTTTTTT.

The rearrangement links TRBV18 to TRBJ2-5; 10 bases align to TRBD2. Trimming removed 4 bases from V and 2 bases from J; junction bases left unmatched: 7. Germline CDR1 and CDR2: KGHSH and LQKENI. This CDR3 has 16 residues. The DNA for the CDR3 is TGTGCCAGCTCACAACTTCCGACTAGCGGGCAAGAGACCCAGTACTTC. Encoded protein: CASSQLPTSGQETQYF.

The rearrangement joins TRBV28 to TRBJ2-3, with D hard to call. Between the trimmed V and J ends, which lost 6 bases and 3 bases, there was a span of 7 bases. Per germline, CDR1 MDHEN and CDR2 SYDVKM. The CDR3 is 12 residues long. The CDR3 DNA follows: TGTGCCAGCAGCCCAATTACAGATACGCAGTATTTT. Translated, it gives CASSPITDTQYF.

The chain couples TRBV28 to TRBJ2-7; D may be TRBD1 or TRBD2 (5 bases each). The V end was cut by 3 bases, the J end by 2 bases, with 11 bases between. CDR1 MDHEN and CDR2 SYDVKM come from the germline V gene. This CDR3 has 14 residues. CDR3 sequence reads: CASSLPGPTYEQYF. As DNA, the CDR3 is TGTGCCAGCAGTTTGCCGGGACCGACCTACGAGCAGTACTTC.

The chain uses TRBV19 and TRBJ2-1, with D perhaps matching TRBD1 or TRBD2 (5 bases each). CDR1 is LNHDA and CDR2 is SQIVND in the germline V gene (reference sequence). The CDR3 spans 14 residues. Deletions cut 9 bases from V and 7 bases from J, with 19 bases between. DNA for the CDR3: TGTGCCAGCTCCGGGACGGTGGGGTGGAATGAGCAGTTCTTC. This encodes CASSGTVGWNEQFF.

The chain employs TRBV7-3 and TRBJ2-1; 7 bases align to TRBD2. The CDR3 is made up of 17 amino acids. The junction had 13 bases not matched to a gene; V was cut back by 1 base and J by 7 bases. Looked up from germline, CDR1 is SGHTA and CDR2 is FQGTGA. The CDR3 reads CASSLKGPGGQSNEQFF. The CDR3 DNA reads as TGTGCCAGCAGCTTAAAGGGGCCGGGAGGTCAGAGTAATGAGCAGTTCTTC.

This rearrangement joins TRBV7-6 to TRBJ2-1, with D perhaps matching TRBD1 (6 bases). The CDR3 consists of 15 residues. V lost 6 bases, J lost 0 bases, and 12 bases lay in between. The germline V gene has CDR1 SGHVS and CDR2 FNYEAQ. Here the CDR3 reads CASSSQGNSYNEQFF. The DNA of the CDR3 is TGTGCCAGCAGTTCACAGGGAAACTCCTACAATGAGCAGTTCTTC.

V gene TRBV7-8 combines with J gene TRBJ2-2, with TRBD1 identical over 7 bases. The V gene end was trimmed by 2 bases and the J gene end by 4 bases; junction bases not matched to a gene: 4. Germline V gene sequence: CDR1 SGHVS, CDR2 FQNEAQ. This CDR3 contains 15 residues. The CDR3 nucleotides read TGTGCCAGCAGCTTACAGGGGGTGATCACCGGGGAGCTGTTTTTT. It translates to CASSLQGVITGELFF. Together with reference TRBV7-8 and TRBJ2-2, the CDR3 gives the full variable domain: GAGVSQSPRYKVAKRGQDVALRCDPISGHVSLFWYQQALGQGPEFLTYFQNEAQLDKSGLPSDRFFAERPEGSVSTLKIQRTQQEDSAVYLCASSLQGVITGELFFGEGSRLTVL.

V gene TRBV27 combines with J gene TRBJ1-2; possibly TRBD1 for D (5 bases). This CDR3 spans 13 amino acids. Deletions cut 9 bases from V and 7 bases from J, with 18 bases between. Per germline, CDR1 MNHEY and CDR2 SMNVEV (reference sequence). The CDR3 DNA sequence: TGTGCCAGAACCCGGACACGGGGGAGTGGCTACACCTTC. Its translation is CARTRTRGSGYTF.

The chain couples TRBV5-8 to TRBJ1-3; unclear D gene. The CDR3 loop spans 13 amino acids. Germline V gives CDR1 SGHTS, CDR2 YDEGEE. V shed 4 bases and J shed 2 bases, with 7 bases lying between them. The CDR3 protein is CASSQIPGNTIYF. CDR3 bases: TGTGCCAGCAGCCAGATTCCTGGAAACACCATATATTTT.

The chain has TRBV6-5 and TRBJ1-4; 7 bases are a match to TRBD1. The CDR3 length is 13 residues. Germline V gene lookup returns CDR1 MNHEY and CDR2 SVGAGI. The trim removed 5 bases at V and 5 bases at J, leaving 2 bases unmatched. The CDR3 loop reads CASSNRGNEKLFF. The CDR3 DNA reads TGTGCCAGCAGTAACAGGGGCAATGAAAAACTGTTTTTT.

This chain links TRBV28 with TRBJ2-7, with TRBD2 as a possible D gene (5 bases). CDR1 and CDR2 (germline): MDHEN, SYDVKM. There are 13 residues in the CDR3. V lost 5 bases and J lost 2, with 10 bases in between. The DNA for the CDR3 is TGTGCCAGCAGTCGGGGTGCCGCCTACGAGCAGTACGTC. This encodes CASSRGAAYEQYV.

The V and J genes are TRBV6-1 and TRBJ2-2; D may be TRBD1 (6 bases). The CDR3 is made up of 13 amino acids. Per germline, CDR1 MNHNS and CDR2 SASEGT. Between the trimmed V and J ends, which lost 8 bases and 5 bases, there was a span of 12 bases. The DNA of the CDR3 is TGTGCCAGCTTTTCAGGGGCGACCGGGGAGCTGTTTTTT. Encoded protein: CASFSGATGELFF.

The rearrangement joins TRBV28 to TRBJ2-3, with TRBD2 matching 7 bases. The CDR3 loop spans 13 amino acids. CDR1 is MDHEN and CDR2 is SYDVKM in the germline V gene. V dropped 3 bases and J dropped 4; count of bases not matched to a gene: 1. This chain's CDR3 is CASSLGGADTQYF. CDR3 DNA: TGTGCCAGCAGTTTGGGGGGGGCAGATACGCAGTATTTT.

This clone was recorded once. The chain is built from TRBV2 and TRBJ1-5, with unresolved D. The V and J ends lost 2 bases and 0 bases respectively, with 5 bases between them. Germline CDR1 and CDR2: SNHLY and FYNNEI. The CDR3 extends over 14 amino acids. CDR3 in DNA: TGTGCCAGCAGTGAATTCCGTAGCAATCAGCCCCAGCATTTT. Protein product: CASSEFRSNQPQHF.

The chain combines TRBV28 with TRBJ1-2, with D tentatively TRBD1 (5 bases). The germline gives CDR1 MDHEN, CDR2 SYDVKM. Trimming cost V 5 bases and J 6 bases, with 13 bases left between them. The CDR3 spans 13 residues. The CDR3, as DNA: TGTGCCAGCAGTGTCGGGGGGGTAGATGGCTACACCTTC. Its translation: CASSVGGVDGYTF.

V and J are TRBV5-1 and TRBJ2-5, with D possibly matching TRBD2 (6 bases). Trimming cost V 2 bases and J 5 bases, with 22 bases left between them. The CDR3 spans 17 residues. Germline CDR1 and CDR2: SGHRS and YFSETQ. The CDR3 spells CASSFLPTPGEGETQYF. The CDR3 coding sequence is TGCGCCAGCAGCTTCCTACCTACCCCGGGAGAAGGGGAGACCCAGTACTTC.

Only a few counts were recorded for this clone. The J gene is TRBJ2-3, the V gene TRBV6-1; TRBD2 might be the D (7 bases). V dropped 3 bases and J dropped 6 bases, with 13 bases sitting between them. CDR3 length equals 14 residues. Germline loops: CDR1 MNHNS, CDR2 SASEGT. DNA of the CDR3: TGTGCCAGCAGTGAGGTCGGGGGGCGGGATACGCAGTATTTT. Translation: CASSEVGGRDTQYF.

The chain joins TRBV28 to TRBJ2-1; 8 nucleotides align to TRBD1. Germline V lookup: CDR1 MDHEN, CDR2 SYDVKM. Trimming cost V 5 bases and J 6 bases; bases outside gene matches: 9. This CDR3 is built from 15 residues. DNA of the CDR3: TGTGCCAGCAGTCCAGGGGGCGAATCGGGCAATGAGCAGTTCTTC. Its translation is CASSPGGESGNEQFF.

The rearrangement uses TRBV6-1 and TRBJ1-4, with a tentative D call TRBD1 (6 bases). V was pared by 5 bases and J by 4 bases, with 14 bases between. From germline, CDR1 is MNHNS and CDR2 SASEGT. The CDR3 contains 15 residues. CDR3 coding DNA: TGTGCCAGCAGTCCCCGAGGGGGGATTAATGAAAAACTGTTTTTT. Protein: CASSPRGGINEKLFF.

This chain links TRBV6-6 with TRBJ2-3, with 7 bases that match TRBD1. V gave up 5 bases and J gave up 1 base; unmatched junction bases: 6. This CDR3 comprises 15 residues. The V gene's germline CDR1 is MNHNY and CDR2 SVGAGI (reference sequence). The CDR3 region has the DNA TGTGCCAGCAGTCCCCGGGACAGAGGCACAGATACGCAGTATTTT. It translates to CASSPRDRGTDTQYF.

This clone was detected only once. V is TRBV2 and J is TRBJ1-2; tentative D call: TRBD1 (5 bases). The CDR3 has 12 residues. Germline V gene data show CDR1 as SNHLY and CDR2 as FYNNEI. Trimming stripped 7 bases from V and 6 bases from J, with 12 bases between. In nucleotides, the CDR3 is TGTGCCAGCACCCGGGACGTGGATGGCTACACCTTC. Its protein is CASTRDVDGYTF.